Listed below are T cell receptor beta chains from one sample, sequenced in a study of regulatory T cells in long-lasting Graves disease. One entry per CDR3 protein, called by TCRdb with MiXCR from the multiplex PCR reads. In the table there are a few hundred thousand distinct CDR3 sequences, around 23% of which are singletons. The sample was peripheral blood mononuclear cells (PBMCs), taken when the disease was refractory, from a patient treated with antithyroid drugs. The receptors here all came from a female donor with Graves disease. Each CDR3 is given with its conserved first and last residue. A D gene is named only where the DNA matches it firmly. For some rows the clone size is stated as once, few or many, or as a class when expanded; others skip it.

V: TRBV5-4
size: many
J: TRBJ2-5
D: TRBD2
CDR3: CASSLGPWEGAAGETQYF
DNA: TGTGCCAGCAGCCTGGGGCCTTGGGAGGGCGCCGCGGGAGAGACCCAGTACTTC

V: TRBV6-1
size: .
J: TRBJ2-2
D: .
CDR3: CASSKNTGELFF
DNA: TGTGCCAGTTCCAAGAACACCGGGGAGCTGTTTTTT

V: TRBV15
size: .
J: TRBJ2-6
D: .
CDR3: CATSRGSGGGPSGASVLTF
DNA: TGTGCCACCAGCAGAGGGAGCGGAGGGGGCCCCTCTGGGGCCAGCGTCCTGACTTTC

V: TRBV9
size: few
J: TRBJ2-5
D: .
CDR3: CASSLPGREETQYF
DNA: TGTGCCAGCAGCCTACCGGGCCGTGAAGAGACCCAGTACTTC

V: TRBV9
size: many
J: TRBJ2-3
D: .
CDR3: CASSESTDTQYF
DNA: TGCGCCAGCAGTGAGTCAACAGATACGCAGTATTTT

V: TRBV20-1
size: few
J: TRBJ2-1
D: TRBD2
CDR3: CSARDTRSGRVSYNEQFF
DNA: TGCAGTGCTAGAGATACGAGAAGCGGGAGGGTCTCCTACAATGAGCAGTTCTTC

V: TRBV3-1
size: few
J: TRBJ2-7
D: .
CDR3: CASSQEGETDEQYF
DNA: TGTGCCAGCAGCCAAGAGGGTGAAACGGACGAGCAGTACTTC

V: TRBV6-1
size: many
J: TRBJ2-7
D: TRBD1
CDR3: CASSTGTGDPYEQYF
DNA: TGTGCCAGCAGTACCGGGACAGGGGATCCCTACGAGCAGTACTTC

V: TRBV7-8
size: .
J: TRBJ2-3
D: .
CDR3: CASSFPVRDTQYF
DNA: TGTGCCAGCAGCTTCCCAGTCCGAGATACGCAGTATTTT

V: TRBV6-2/TRBV6-3
size: .
J: TRBJ1-2
D: TRBD1
CDR3: CASSWTGYGYTF
DNA: TGTGCCAGCAGTTGGACAGGGTATGGCTACACCTTC

V: TRBV2
size: many
J: TRBJ2-7
D: .
CDR3: CASSEESGALDEQYF
DNA: TGTGCCAGCAGTGAAGAGTCGGGGGCATTGGACGAGCAGTACTTC

V: TRBV6-5
size: many
J: TRBJ1-2
D: .
CDR3: CASSYSQDSNYGYTF
DNA: TGTGCCAGCAGTTACTCGCAGGACTCGAACTATGGCTACACCTTC

V: TRBV28
size: many
J: TRBJ2-7
D: .
CDR3: CASSLFAQYEQYF
DNA: TGTGCCAGCAGTTTATTTGCACAGTACGAGCAGTACTTC

V: TRBV20-1
size: many
J: TRBJ1-4
D: .
CDR3: CSAKGGNEKLFF
DNA: TGCAGTGCTAAGGGCGGTAATGAAAAACTGTTTTTT

V: TRBV12-3/TRBV12-4
size: many
J: TRBJ2-2
D: .
CDR3: CASNAGSNTGELFF
DNA: TGTGCCAGCAACGCTGGTTCGAACACCGGGGAGCTGTTTTTT

V: TRBV27
size: .
J: TRBJ2-7
D: .
CDR3: CASSSFIRDGQSGEQYF
DNA: TGTGCCAGCAGTTCCTTTATTCGAGACGGACAGTCTGGGGAGCAGTACTTC

V: TRBV28
size: .
J: TRBJ2-1
D: .
CDR3: CASSQGTTPYNEQFF
DNA: TGTGCCAGCAGTCAAGGGACAACCCCCTACAATGAGCAGTTCTTC

V: TRBV3-1
size: few
J: TRBJ2-5
D: TRBD1
CDR3: CASSLLDRAVETQYF
DNA: TGTGCCAGCAGCCTTCTCGACAGGGCGGTAGAGACCCAGTACTTC

V: TRBV5-5
size: many
J: TRBJ2-7
D: TRBD2
CDR3: CASRRGGGPLTYEQYF
DNA: TGTGCCAGCAGACGTGGCGGGGGGCCTCTCACTTACGAGCAGTACTTC

V: TRBV4-1
size: .
J: TRBJ1-1
D: TRBD1
CDR3: CASSPGQVSNTEAFF
DNA: TGCGCCAGCAGCCCGGGACAGGTGTCGAACACTGAAGCTTTCTTT

V: TRBV2
size: many
J: TRBJ2-2
D: .
CDR3: CASSESWNTGELFF
DNA: TGTGCCAGCAGTGAATCTTGGAACACCGGGGAGCTGTTTTTT

V: TRBV28
size: few
J: TRBJ2-2
D: .
CDR3: CASLLRRGNTGELFF
DNA: TGTGCCAGCCTGTTAAGGAGGGGGAACACCGGGGAGCTGTTTTTT

V: TRBV11-2
size: many
J: TRBJ2-1
D: .
CDR3: CASRVGTISYNEQFF
DNA: TGTGCCAGCAGGGTAGGGACCATCTCCTACAATGAGCAGTTCTTC

V: TRBV3-1
size: few
J: TRBJ2-5
D: TRBD2
CDR3: CASSQAGLAGKETQYF
DNA: TGTGCCAGCAGCCAAGCCGGACTAGCGGGGAAAGAGACCCAGTACTTC

V: TRBV28
size: many
J: TRBJ2-2
D: .
CDR3: CASSTTNTGELFF
DNA: TGTGCCAGCAGCACTACGAACACCGGGGAGCTGTTTTTT

V: TRBV20-1
size: many
J: TRBJ2-7
D: .
CDR3: CRAPKGKNYEQYF
DNA: TGCAGAGCCCCGAAGGGTAAGAACTACGAGCAGTACTTC

V: TRBV6-1
size: many
J: TRBJ2-5
D: TRBD2
CDR3: CASTGREGLGVSETQYF
DNA: TGTGCCAGCACTGGGCGGGAGGGCCTAGGGGTATCAGAGACCCAGTACTTC

V: TRBV11-2
size: many
J: TRBJ2-2
D: TRBD2
CDR3: CASSSGLAGIGGELFF
DNA: TGTGCCAGCAGCTCCGGACTAGCGGGAATCGGCGGGGAGCTGTTTTTT

V: TRBV6-5
size: .
J: TRBJ1-1
D: .
CDR3: CASSYTPGRGNTEAFF
DNA: TGTGCCAGCAGTTACACCCCGGGACGGGGAAACACTGAAGCTTTCTTT

V: TRBV2
size: many
J: TRBJ1-2
D: .
CDR3: CASSEGQIYGYTF
DNA: TGTGCCAGCAGTGAAGGGCAAATTTATGGCTACACCTTC

V: TRBV7-9
size: few
J: TRBJ1-1
D: TRBD1
CDR3: CASNPGGLAEAFF
DNA: TGTGCCAGCAACCCAGGGGGCCTGGCTGAAGCTTTCTTT

V: TRBV7-2
size: few
J: TRBJ2-3
D: .
CDR3: CASSLVRFTDTQYF
DNA: TGTGCCAGCAGCTTAGTTAGATTCACAGATACGCAGTATTTT

V: TRBV7-2
size: .
J: TRBJ2-3
D: .
CDR3: CASSLVGGLSTDTQYF
DNA: TGTGCCAGCAGCTTAGTCGGCGGACTCAGCACAGATACGCAGTATTTT

V: TRBV20-1
size: few
J: TRBJ1-2
D: .
CDR3: CSARDPTGDINYIYGYTF
DNA: TGCAGTGCTAGAGATCCCACCGGGGACATAAACTATATCTATGGCTACACCTTC

V: TRBV15
size: many
J: TRBJ2-7
D: .
CDR3: CATSRAPERGEQYF
DNA: TGTGCCACCAGCAGAGCCCCCGAGAGAGGCGAGCAGTACTTC

V: TRBV5-1
size: .
J: TRBJ1-1
D: .
CDR3: CASSHVGVRNTEAFF
DNA: TGCGCCAGCAGCCATGTAGGGGTAAGGAACACTGAAGCTTTCTTT

V: TRBV20-1
size: few
J: TRBJ2-7
D: TRBD2
CDR3: CSAILAGAAHEQYF
DNA: TGCAGTGCTATTCTAGCGGGAGCAGCCCACGAGCAGTACTTC

V: TRBV5-1
size: few
J: TRBJ2-3
D: TRBD2
CDR3: CASRAGLAGERQYF
DNA: TGCGCCAGCAGGGCCGGACTAGCGGGAGAGCGGCAGTATTTT

V: TRBV10-3
size: .
J: TRBJ2-1
D: .
CDR3: CAISESGGRSRQFF
DNA: TGTGCCATCAGTGAGTCTGGAGGGAGGTCACGGCAGTTCTTC

V: TRBV12-3/TRBV12-4
size: many
J: TRBJ2-7
D: .
CDR3: CASSPGDYEQYF
DNA: TGTGCCAGCAGCCCGGGGGACTACGAGCAGTACTTC

V: TRBV2
size: many
J: TRBJ2-5
D: .
CDR3: CASSGPEASQETQYF
DNA: TGTGCCAGCAGCGGACCGGAGGCTTCGCAAGAGACCCAGTACTTC

V: TRBV5-1
size: few
J: TRBJ2-2
D: .
CDR3: CASSLGHRDTGELFF
DNA: TGCGCCAGCAGCCTGGGCCACAGGGACACCGGGGAGCTGTTTTTT

V: TRBV24-1
size: many
J: TRBJ1-2
D: .
CDR3: CATSEEGSYTF
DNA: TGTGCCACCAGTGAAGAGGGGAGCTACACCTTC

V: TRBV19
size: few
J: TRBJ1-1
D: TRBD1
CDR3: CASSKGTGEMNTEAFF
DNA: TGTGCCAGTAGTAAAGGGACAGGGGAAATGAACACTGAAGCTTTCTTT

V: TRBV6-5
size: many
J: TRBJ1-1
D: .
CDR3: CASSYSRVGTEAFF
DNA: TGTGCCAGCAGTTACTCGAGGGTAGGCACTGAAGCTTTCTTT

V: TRBV12-3/TRBV12-4
size: few
J: TRBJ2-1
D: .
CDR3: CASGDYNEQFF
DNA: TGTGCCAGCGGGGATTACAATGAGCAGTTCTTC

V: TRBV28
size: many
J: TRBJ2-7
D: .
CDR3: CASSPGGGAYEQYF
DNA: TGTGCCAGCAGCCCAGGTGGGGGGGCGTACGAGCAGTACTTC

V: TRBV19
size: .
J: TRBJ1-1
D: TRBD1
CDR3: CASSPRQGYNTEAFF
DNA: TGTGCCAGTAGCCCCCGACAGGGATACAACACTGAAGCTTTCTTT

V: TRBV20-1
size: .
J: TRBJ1-5
D: TRBD1
CDR3: CSAKVTQGQHQPQHF
DNA: TGCAGTGCCAAAGTTACCCAGGGACAGCATCAGCCCCAGCATTTT

V: TRBV3-1
size: many
J: TRBJ1-1
D: .
CDR3: CASSQERAGEAFF
DNA: TGTGCCAGCAGCCAAGAACGAGCGGGTGAAGCTTTCTTT

V: TRBV12-3/TRBV12-4
size: many
J: TRBJ2-5
D: .
CDR3: CASSRSPLGETQYF
DNA: TGTGCCAGCAGTCGGTCCCCCCTCGGAGAGACCCAGTACTTC

V: TRBV7-9
size: .
J: TRBJ2-1
D: .
CDR3: CASSLVTGYNEQFF
DNA: TGTGCCAGCAGCTTAGTAACTGGCTACAATGAGCAGTTCTTC

V: TRBV20-1
size: .
J: TRBJ1-1
D: .
CDR3: CSARREEAFF
DNA: TGCAGTGCCCGAAGGGAAGAAGCTTTCTTT

V: TRBV18
size: many
J: TRBJ2-7
D: .
CDR3: CASSPLNLGEQYF
DNA: TGTGCCAGCTCACCACTAAATCTGGGGGAGCAGTACTTC

V: TRBV28
size: .
J: TRBJ2-3
D: TRBD1
CDR3: CAGSYGTAGTDTQYF
DNA: TGTGCCGGCAGTTACGGGACAGCCGGCACAGATACGCAGTATTTT

V: TRBV2
size: many
J: TRBJ2-1
D: .
CDR3: CASSEPNRNEQFF
DNA: TGTGCCAGCAGTGAACCGAACCGGAATGAGCAGTTCTTC

V: TRBV12-3/TRBV12-4
size: .
J: TRBJ2-3
D: .
CDR3: CASSKGQLAAGRDTQYF
DNA: TGTGCCAGCAGCAAAGGGCAACTAGCAGCGGGTAGAGATACGCAGTATTTT

V: TRBV20-1
size: .
J: TRBJ1-2
D: .
CDR3: CSAREQDYGYTF
DNA: TGCAGTGCTAGAGAGCAGGACTATGGCTACACCTTC

V: TRBV28
size: few
J: TRBJ2-2
D: TRBD2
CDR3: CASTTWGLAGGGTGELFF
DNA: TGTGCCAGCACCACTTGGGGACTAGCGGGAGGTGGCACCGGGGAGCTGTTTTTT